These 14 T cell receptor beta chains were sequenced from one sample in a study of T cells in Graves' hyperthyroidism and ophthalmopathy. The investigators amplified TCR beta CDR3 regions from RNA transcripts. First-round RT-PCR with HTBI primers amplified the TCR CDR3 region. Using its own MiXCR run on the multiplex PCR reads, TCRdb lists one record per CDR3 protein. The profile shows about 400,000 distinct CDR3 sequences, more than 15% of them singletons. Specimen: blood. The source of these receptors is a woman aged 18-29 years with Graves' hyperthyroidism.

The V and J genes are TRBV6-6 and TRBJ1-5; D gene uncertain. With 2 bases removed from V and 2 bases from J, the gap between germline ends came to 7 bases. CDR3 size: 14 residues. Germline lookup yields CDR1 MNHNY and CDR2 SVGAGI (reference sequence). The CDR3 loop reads CASSYRPGNQPQHF. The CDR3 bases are TGTGCCAGCAGTTACCGGCCAGGCAATCAGCCCCAGCATTTT.

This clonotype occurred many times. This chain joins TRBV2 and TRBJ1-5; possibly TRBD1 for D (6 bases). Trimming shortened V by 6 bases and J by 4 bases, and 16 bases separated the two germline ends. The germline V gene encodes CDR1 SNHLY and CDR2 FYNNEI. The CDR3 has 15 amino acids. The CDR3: CASRSNRVRNQPQHF. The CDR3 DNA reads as TGTGCCAGCAGGAGCAACAGGGTAAGGAATCAGCCCCAGCATTTT.

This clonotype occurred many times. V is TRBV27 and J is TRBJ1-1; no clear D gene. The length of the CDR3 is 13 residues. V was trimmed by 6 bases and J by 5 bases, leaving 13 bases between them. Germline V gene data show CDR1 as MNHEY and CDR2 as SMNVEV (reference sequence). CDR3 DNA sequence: TGTGCCAGCAGCCGCAACAAGATAACTGAAGCTTTCTTT. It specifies CASSRNKITEAFF.

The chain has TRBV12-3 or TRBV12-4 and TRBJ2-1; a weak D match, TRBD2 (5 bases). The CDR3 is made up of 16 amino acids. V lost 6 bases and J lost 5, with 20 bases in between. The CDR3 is CASSPRESGTHNEQFF. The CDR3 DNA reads TGTGCCAGCAGCCCTAGGGAGAGCGGCACACACAATGAGCAGTTCTTC.

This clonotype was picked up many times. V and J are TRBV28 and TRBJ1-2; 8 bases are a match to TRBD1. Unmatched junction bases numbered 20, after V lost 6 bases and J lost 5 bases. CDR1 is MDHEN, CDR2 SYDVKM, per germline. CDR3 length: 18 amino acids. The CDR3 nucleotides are TGTGCCAGCAGCCTCCCTTGGGACAGGCCGACGAGGAGGTATGGCTACACCTTC. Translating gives CASSLPWDRPTRRYGYTF.

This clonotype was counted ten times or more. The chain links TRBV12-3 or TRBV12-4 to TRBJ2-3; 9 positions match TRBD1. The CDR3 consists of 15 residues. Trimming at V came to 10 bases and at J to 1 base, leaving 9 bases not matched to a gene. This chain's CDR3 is CATSRGQGGTDTQYF. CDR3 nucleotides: TGTGCCACATCTAGGGGACAGGGAGGCACAGATACGCAGTATTTT.

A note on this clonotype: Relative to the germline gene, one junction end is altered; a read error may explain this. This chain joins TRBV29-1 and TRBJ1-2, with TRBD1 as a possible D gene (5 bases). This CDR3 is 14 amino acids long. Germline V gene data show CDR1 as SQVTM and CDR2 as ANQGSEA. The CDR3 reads CGVEARQGYYGYTF. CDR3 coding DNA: TGCGGCGTTGAAGCCCGTCAGGGATACTATGGCTACACCTTC.

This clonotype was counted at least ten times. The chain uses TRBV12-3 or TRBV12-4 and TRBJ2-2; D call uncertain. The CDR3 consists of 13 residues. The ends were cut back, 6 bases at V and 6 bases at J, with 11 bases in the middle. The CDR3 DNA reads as TGTGCCAGCAGCCCTAGGGCGGCCGGGGAGCTGTTTTTT. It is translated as CASSPRAAGELFF.

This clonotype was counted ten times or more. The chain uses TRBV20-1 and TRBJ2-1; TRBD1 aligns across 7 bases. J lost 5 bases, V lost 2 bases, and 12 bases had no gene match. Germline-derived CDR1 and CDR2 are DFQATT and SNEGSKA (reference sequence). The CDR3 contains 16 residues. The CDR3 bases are TGCAGTGCTAGACCGGGGACAGTGGGTTGGGACAATGAGCAGTTCTTC. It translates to CSARPGTVGWDNEQFF.

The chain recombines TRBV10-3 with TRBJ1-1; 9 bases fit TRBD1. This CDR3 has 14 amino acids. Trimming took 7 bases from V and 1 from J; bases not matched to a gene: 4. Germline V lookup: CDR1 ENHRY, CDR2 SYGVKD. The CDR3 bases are TGTGCCATCATGCCGGGACAGGGGAACACTGAAGCTTTCTTT. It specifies CAIMPGQGNTEAFF.

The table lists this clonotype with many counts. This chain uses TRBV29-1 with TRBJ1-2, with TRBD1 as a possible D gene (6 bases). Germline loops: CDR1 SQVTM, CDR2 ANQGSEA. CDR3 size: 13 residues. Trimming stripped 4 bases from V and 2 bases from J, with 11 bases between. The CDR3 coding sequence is TGCAGCGTTGGGAGGGGGAGGAACTATGGCTACACCTTC. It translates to CSVGRGRNYGYTF.

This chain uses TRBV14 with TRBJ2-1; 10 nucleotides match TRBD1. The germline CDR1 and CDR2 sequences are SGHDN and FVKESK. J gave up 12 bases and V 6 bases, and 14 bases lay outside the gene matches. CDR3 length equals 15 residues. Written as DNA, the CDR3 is TGTGCCAGCAGTCTCCTCCGGCGACAGGGGGCAAGGCAGTTCTTC. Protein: CASSLLRRQGARQFF.

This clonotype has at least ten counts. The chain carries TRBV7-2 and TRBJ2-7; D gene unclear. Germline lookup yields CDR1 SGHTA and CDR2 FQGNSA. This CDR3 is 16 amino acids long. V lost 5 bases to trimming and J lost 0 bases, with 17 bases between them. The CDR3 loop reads CASSPPAAAYSYEQYF. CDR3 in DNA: TGTGCCAGCAGCCCCCCAGCCGCGGCTTACTCCTACGAGCAGTACTTC. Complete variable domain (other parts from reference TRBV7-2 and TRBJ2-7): GAGVSQSPSNKVTEKGKDVELRCDPISGHTALYWYRQSLGQGLEFLIYFQGNSAPDKSGLPSDRFSAERTGGSVSTLTIQRTQQEDSAVYLCASSPPAAAYSYEQYFGPGTRLTVT.

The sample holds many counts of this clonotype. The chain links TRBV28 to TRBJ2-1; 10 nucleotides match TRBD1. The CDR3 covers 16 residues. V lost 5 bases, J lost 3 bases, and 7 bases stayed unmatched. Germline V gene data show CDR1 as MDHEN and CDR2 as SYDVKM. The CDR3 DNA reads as TGTGCCAGCAGTCTCCTGCGGGACAGGGGCTACAATGAGCAGTTCTTC. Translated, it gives CASSLLRDRGYNEQFF.